This T cell receptor (beta chain) stems from a study of blood T cells in healthy people across ages. Study context: Per two T cells, template switching captured roughly one barcoded beta molecule. Notes on the study in general: TCR beta diversity per million T cells fell roughly linearly with age. Long-lived donors exceeded aged donors in naive CD4+ cells and diversity.

A second roughly 6 to 12 cycle PCR used barcoded and J-beta primers. With 12 random nucleotides, a template-switch adaptor tagged each individual cDNA molecule. TCRdb reprocessed the 5' RACE reads via MiXCR and lists one record per CDR3 protein. Among hundreds of thousands of distinct CDR3 sequences listed, more than 40% were seen once. This CDR3 is 17 amino acids long. Trimming at V came to 0 bases and at J to 4 bases, leaving 6 bases not matched to a gene. CDR1 is ENHRY and CDR2 is SYGVKD in the germline V gene. Turning to this clonotype: What it binds is not known.

The chain has TRBV10-3 and TRBJ2-1; TRBD2 matches at 10 bases. This receptor was obtained from a woman between 55 and 75 years old in good health. Material for sequencing was blood. The CDR3 region is CAISESKKREGYNEQFF. The CDR3 DNA follows: TGTGCCATCAGTGAGTCGAAAAAGCGGGAGGGGTACAATGAGCAGTTCTTC.